Described below is a single T cell receptor (beta chain) sequence and its context. What it binds is not known. This sample was taken from a study of siplizumab effects on memory and regulatory T cells. Per sample, around 92,000 TCR templates underwent assay. Method: immunoSEQ multiplex PCR; TCRdb's copy keeps in-frame clones and lacks some. The sample lists about 100,000 clones; approximately 94% were seen once. The length of the CDR3 is 14 residues. Germline CDR1 is SGHTA and CDR2 is FQGTGA. Trimming left V 5 bases short and J 6 bases short, with 13 bases between. Study-wide points: The authors did not confirm suppressive function in proliferating Tregs from siplizumab cultures. In siplizumab conditions, mappable alloreactive CD4+ clones averaged approximately 69% Treg-derived, against around 28% in controls. Siplizumab caused a significant drop in alloreactive sequences traceable to unstimulated CD4+ memory cells.

The sequenced sample consisted of non-Treg CD4+ T cells sorted from blood. The clonotype originates from a human donor in good health. The chain joins TRBV7-3 to TRBJ2-2; D is ambiguous. CDR3 nucleotides: TGTGCCAGCAGCCCGTCCCGGCCGGCCGGGGAGCTGTTTTTT. Translation gives CASSPSRPAGELFF.